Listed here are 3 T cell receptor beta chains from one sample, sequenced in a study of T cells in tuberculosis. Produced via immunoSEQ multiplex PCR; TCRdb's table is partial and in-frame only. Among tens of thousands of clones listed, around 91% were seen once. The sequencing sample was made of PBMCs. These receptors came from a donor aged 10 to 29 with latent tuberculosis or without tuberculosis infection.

CDR3 loop: CASSGIPGQVGEQFF. CDR3 DNA: TGCGCCAGCTCTGGTATTCCGGGACAGGTGGGTGAGCAGTTCTTC. The rearrangement links TRBV5-1 to TRBJ2-1; 8 nucleotides match TRBD1. Germline trimming cut 7 bases from V and 9 bases from J; bases unmatched to any gene: 15. CDR1 is SGHRS, CDR2 YFSETQ, per germline. The length of the CDR3 is 15 residues. Filled out from reference TRBV5-1 and TRBJ2-1, the complete variable domain reads KAGVTQTPRYLIKTRGQQVTLSCSPISGHRSVSWYQQTPGQGLQFLFEYFSETQRNKGNFPGRFSGRQFSNSRSEMNVSTLELGDSALYLCASSGIPGQVGEQFFGPGTRLTVL.

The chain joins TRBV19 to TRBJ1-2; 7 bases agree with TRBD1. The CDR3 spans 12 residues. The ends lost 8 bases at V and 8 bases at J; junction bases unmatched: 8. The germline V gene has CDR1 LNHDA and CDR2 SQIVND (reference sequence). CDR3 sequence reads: CASAEGAEGYTF. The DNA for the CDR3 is TGTGCCAGTGCCGAGGGGGCTGAGGGCTACACCTTC.

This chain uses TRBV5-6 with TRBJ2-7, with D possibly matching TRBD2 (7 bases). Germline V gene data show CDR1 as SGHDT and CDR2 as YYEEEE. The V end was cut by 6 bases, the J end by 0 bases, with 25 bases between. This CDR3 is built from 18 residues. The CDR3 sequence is CASTRTLNRGAISYEQYF. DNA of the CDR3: TGTGCCAGCACCCGGACGTTAAATCGGGGGGCCATCTCCTACGAGCAGTACTTC.